This T cell receptor (beta chain) was captured by sequencing in a study of cytomegalovirus exposure and HLA in healthy donors. Study findings and constraints: A list of more than 150 TCR beta chains associated with cytomegalovirus was given. Sequencing likely produced, as an artifact, a cluster of highly shared sequence variants. With further analysis later on, most CMV-associated TCR beta chains appeared HLA-restricted.

A word on this clone: What it binds is unknown. Within the sample, other DNA sequences also encode this same CDR3.

This CDR3 is built from 15 residues. V was cut by 6 bases and J by 0 bases, with 12 bases left in between. Germline-derived CDR1 and CDR2 are MNHEY and SMNVEV (reference sequence). A multiplex PCR was run with 60 Vbeta primers and 13 Jbeta primers. As originally analysed: Counted up in a later analysis, unique TCR beta chains came to roughly 80 million, with around 10 million shared. Profiled with immunoSEQ multiplex PCR; TCRdb holds only in-frame clones, not every one. V and J calls and clone size are given by that table; D and trimming were obtained from the DNA. This sample carries roughly 180,000 clones, roughly four fifths of them seen once, and the ten largest clones take roughly 3%.

The chain has TRBV27 and TRBJ2-1, with D hard to call. The specimen was PBMCs. This TCR came from a male donor in good health and CMV-seronegative. CDR3 amino acids: CASRIGLSSYNEQFF. CDR3 coding DNA: TGTGCCAGCAGGATCGGGTTGAGCTCCTACAATGAGCAGTTCTTC.